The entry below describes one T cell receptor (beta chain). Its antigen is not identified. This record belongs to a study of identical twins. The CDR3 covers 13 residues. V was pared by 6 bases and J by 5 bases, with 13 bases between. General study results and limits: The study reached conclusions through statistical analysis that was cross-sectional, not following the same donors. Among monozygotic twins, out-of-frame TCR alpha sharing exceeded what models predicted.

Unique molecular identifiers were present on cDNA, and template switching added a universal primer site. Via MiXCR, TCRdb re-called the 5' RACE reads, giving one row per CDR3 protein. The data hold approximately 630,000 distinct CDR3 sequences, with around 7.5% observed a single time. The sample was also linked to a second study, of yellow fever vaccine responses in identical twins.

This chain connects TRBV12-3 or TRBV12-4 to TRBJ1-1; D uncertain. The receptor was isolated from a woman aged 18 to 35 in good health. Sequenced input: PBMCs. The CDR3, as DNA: TGTGCCAGCAGGGATTGGAGCTCGACTGAAGCTTTCTTT. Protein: CASRDWSSTEAFF.